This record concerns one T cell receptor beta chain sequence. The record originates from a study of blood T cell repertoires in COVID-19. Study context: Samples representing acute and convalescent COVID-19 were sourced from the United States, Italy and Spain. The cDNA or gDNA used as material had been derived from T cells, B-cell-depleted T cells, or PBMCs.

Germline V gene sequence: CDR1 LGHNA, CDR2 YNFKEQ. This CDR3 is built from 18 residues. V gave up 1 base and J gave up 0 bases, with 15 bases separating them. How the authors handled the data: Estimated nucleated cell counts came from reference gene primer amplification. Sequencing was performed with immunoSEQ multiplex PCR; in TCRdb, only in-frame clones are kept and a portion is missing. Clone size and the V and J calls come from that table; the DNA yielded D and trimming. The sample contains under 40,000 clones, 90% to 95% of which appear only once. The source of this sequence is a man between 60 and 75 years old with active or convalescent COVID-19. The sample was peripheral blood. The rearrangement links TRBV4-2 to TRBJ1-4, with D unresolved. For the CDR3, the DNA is TGTGCCAGCAGCCAAGCCGACACATTGATTGCAACTAATGAAAAACTGTTTTTT. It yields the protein CASSQADTLIATNEKLFF.